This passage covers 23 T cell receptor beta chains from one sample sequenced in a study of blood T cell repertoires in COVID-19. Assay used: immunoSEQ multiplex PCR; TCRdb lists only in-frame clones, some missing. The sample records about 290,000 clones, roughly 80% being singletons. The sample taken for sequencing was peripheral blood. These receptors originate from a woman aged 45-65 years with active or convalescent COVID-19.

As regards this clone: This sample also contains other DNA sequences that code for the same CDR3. CDR3 loop: CASSQVQLAGEDEQYF. The CDR3 region has the DNA TGTGCCAGCAGCCAAGTACAACTAGCGGGAGAAGACGAGCAGTACTTC. The chain employs TRBV3-1 (or the pseudogene TRBV3-2) and TRBJ2-7; 11 nucleotides align to TRBD2. Looked up from germline, CDR1 is LGHDT and CDR2 is YNNKEL (reference sequence). V lost 1 base, J lost 5 bases, and 7 bases stayed unmatched. The CDR3 spans 16 residues.

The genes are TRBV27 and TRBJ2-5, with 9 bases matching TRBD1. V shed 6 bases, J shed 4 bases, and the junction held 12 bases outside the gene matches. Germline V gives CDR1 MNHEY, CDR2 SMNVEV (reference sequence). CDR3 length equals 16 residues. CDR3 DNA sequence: TGTGCCAGCAGGCGTCCGGGACAGGGAGGTTTAGAGACCCAGTACTTC. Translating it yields CASRRPGQGGLETQYF.

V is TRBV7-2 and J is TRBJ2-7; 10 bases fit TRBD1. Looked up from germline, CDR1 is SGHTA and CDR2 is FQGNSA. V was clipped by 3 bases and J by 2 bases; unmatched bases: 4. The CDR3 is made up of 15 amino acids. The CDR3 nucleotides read TGTGCCAGCAGCTTGTCCGGGACAGGGGCCTACGAGCAGTACTTC. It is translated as CASSLSGTGAYEQYF.

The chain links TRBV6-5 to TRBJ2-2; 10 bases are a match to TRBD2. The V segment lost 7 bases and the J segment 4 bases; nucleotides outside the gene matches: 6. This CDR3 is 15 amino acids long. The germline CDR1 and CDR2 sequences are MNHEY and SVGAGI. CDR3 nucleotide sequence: TGTGCCAGCATCATGACTAGCGGGTTCACCGGGGAGCTGTTTTTT. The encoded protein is CASIMTSGFTGELFF.

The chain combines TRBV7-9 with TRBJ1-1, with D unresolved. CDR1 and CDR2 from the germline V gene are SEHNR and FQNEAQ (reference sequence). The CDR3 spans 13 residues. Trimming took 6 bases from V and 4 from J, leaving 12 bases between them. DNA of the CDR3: TGTGCCAGCAGAGATAGATTCGGCACTGAAGCTTTCTTT. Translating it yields CASRDRFGTEAFF.

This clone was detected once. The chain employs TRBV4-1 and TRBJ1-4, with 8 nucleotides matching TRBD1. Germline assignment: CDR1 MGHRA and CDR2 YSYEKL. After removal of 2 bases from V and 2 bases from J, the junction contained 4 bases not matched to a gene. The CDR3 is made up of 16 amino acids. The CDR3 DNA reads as TGCGCCAGCAGCCAAAGAGGGGACAGGACTAATGAAAAACTGTTTTTT. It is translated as CASSQRGDRTNEKLFF.

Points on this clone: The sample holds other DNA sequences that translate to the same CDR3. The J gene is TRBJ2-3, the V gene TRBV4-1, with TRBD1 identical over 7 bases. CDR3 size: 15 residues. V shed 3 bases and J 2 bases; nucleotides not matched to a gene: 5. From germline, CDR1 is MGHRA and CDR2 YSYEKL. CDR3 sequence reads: CASSQDGTVTDTQYF. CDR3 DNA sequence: TGCGCCAGCAGCCAGGATGGGACAGTCACAGATACGCAGTATTTT.

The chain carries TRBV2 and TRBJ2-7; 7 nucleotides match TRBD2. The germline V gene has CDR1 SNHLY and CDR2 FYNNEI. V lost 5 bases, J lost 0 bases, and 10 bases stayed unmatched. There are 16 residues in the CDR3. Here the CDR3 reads CASSPWDYASSYEQYF. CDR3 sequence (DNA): TGTGCCAGCAGTCCGTGGGACTACGCCTCCTCCTACGAGCAGTACTTC. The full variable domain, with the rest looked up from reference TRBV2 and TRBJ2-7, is EPEVTQTPSHQVTQMGQEVILRCVPISNHLYFYWYRQILGQKVEFLVSFYNNEISEKSEIFDDQFSVERPDGSNFTLKIRSTKLEDSAMYFCASSPWDYASSYEQYFGPGTRLTVT.

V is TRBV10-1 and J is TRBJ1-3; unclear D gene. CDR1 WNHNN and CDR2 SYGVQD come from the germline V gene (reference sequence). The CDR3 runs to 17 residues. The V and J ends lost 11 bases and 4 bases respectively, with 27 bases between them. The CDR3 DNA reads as TGCGCCCGGGGAAAAAGTAGGGCAGCTCGCAAAGGAAACACCATATATTTT. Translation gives CARGKSRAARKGNTIYF.

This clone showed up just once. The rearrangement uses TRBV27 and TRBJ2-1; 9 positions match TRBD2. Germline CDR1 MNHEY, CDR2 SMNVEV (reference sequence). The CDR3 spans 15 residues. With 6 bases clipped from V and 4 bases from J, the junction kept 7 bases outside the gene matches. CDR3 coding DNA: TGTGCCAGCAGAATGGGGACTAGCAGTTACAATGAGCAGTTCTTC. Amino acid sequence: CASRMGTSSYNEQFF.

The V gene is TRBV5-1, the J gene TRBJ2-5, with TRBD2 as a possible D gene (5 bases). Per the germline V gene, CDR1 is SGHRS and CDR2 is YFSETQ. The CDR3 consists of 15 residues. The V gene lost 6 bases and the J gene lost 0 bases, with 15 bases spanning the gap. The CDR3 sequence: CASTGEGLYQETQYF. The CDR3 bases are TGCGCCAGCACCGGGGAAGGGCTGTACCAAGAGACCCAGTACTTC.

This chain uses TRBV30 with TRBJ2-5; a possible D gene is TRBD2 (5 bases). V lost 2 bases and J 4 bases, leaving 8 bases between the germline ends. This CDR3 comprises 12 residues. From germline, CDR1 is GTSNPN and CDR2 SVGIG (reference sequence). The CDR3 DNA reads TGTGCCTGGAGTAGAGCGGCAGAGACCCAGTACTTC. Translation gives CAWSRAAETQYF.

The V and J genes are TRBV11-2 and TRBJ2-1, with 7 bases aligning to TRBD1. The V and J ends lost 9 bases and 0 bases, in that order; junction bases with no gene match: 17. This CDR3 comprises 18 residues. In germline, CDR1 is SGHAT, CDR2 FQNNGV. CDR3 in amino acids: CASLPGTVPTGSYNEQFF. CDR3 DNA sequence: TGTGCCAGTCTCCCCGGGACAGTTCCTACCGGCTCCTACAATGAGCAGTTCTTC.

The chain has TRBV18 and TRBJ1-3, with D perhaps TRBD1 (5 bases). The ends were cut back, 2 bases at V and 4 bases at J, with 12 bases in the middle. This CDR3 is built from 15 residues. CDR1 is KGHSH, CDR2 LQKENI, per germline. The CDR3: CASSPFDSVGNTIYF. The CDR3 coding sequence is TGTGCCAGCTCACCATTTGACAGCGTAGGAAACACCATATATTTT. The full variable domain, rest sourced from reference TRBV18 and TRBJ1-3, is NAGVMQNPRHLVRRRGQEARLRCSPMKGHSHVYWYRQLPEEGLKFMVYLQKENIIDESGMPKERFSAEFPKEGPSILRIQQVVRGDSAAYFCASSPFDSVGNTIYFGEGSWLTVV.

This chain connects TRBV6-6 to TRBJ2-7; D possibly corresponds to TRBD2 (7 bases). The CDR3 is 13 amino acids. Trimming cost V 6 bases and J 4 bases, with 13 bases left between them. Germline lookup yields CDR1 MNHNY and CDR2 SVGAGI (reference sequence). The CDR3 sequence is CASSQGGVYEQYF. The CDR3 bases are TGTGCCAGCAGCCAAGGGGGGGTTTACGAGCAGTACTTC.

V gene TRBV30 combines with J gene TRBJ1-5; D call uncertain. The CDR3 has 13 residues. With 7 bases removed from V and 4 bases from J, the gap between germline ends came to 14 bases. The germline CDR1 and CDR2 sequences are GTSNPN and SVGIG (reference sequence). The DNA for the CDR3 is TGTGCCTCCGCCGAGGGCCTGAATCAGCCCCAGCATTTT. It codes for CASAEGLNQPQHF.

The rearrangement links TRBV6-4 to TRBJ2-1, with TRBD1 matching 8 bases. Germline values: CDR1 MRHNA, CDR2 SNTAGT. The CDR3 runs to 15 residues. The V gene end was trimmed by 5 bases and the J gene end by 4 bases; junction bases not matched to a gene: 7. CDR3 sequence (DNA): TGTGCCAGCAGTCCTGTCAGGGGGCCTTACAATGAGCAGTTCTTC. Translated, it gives CASSPVRGPYNEQFF.

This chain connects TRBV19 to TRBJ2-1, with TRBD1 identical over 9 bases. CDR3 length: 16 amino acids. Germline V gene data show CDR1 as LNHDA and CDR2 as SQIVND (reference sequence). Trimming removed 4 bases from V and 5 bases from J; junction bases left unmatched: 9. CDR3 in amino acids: CASSNSGTGKNNEQFF. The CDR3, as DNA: TGTGCCAGTAGTAACTCCGGGACAGGGAAGAACAATGAGCAGTTCTTC.

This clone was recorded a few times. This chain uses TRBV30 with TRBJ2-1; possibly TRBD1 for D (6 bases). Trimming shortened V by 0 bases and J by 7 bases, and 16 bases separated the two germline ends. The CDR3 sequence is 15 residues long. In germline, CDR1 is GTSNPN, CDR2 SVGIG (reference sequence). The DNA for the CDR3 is TGTGCCTGGAGTGTACTGGGGGACACCGGGAATGAGCAGTTCTTC. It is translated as CAWSVLGDTGNEQFF.

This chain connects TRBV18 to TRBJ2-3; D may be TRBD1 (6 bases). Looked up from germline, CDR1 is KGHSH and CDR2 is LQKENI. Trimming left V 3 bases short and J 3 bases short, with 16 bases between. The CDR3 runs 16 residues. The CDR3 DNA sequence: TGTGCCAGCTCACCCCGTCCAGGGGATGGGACAGATACGCAGTATTTT. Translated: CASSPRPGDGTDTQYF.

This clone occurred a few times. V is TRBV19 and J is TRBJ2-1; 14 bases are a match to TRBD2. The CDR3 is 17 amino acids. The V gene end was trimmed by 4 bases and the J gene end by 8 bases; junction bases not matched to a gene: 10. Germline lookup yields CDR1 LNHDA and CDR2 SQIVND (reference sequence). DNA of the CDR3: TGTGCCAGTAGTAGAACCTGGACTAGCGGGAGGAGGGATGAGCAGTTCTTC. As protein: CASSRTWTSGRRDEQFF.

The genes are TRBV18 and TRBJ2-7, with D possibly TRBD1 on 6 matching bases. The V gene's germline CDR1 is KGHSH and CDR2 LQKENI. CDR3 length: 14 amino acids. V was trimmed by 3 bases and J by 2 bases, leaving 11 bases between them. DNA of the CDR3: TGTGCCAGCTCACCCGACAGGCCAACCTACGAGCAGTACTTC. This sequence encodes CASSPDRPTYEQYF.

The CDR3 here is CASSVRAGALFETQYF. Here the CDR3 DNA reads TGCGCCAGCAGCGTAAGAGCGGGAGCGCTTTTTGAGACCCAGTACTTC. This sequence joins TRBV5-1 and TRBJ2-5; 8 nucleotides line up with TRBD2. CDR1 is SGHRS and CDR2 is YFSETQ in the germline V gene. V lost 4 bases, J lost 5 bases, and 13 bases stayed unmatched. This CDR3 is 16 amino acids long.